This TCR beta chain was captured by sequencing in a study of blood T cells in healthy people across ages. The study, taken as a whole, reports: Those diversity estimates obtained from one million T cells were thought to be underestimates.

Isolation of PBMCs gave at least 6 million cells per sample. A minimum of 6 micrograms of total RNA was extracted per sample. Primers used in a second PCR of roughly 7 to 11 cycles were a sample-barcoded 5' primer and a J-beta primer mix. TCRdb re-called the 5' RACE reads with MiXCR, one entry per CDR3 protein. The sample contains 710,000 or so distinct CDR3 sequences, approximately 21% of which appear only once. Worth noting for this clonotype: Its antigen is not identified.

The receptor comes from a man between 65 and 80 years old in good health. Sequencing input: blood.

CDR3 DNA: TGCAGCGCTGGTGACAGGACTAACTATGGCTACACCTTC. It codes for CSAGDRTNYGYTF. The V gene is TRBV20-1, the J gene TRBJ1-2; a possible D gene is TRBD1 (6 bases). CDR1 is DFQATT, CDR2 SNEGSKA, per germline (reference sequence). The CDR3 extends over 13 amino acids.